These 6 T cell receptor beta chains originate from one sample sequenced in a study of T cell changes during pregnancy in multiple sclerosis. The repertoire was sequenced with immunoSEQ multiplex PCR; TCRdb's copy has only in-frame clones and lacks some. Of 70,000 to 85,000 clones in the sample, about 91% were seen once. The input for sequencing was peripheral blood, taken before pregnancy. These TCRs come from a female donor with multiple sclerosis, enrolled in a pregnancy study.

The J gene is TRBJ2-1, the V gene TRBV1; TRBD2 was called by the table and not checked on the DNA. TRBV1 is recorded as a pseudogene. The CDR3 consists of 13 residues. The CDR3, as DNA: TGCACCAAGGACTCCCTGGTTGACGATGAGCAGTTCTTC. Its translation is CTKDSLVDDEQFF.

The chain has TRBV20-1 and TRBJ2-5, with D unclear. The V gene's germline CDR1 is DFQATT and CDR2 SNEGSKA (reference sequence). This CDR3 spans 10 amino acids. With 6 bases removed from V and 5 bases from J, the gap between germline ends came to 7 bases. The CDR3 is CSASSETQYF. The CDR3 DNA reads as TGCAGTGCCTCTAGTGAGACCCAGTACTTC.

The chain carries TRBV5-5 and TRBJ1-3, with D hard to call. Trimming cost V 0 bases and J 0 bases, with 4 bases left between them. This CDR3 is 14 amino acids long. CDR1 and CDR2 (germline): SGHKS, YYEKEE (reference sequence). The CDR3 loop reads CASSLAGSGNTIYF. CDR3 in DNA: TGTGCCAGCAGCTTGGCAGGCTCTGGAAACACCATATATTTT.

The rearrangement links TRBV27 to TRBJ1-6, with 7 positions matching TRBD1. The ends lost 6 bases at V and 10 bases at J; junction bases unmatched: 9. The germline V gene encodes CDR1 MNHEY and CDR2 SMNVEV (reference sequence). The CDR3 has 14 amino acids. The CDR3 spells CASSSPRGHSPLHF. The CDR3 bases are TGTGCCAGCAGCTCGCCAAGGGGGCACTCACCCCTCCACTTT.

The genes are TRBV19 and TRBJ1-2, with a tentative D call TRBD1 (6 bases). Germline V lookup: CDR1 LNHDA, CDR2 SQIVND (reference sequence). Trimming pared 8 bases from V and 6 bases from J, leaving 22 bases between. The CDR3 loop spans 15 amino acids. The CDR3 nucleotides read TGTGCCAGTCGCTCGGGAGGGGGTCGTACCCATGGCTACACCTTC. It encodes CASRSGGGRTHGYTF.

The CDR3 DNA follows: TGTGCCAGCAGACACACTCCCGGGACAGGATTCTACACCTTC. It specifies CASRHTPGTGFYTF. The genes are TRBV6-1 and TRBJ1-2; the match to TRBD1 covers 8 bases. The CDR3 extends over 14 amino acids. The V gene's germline CDR1 is MNHNS and CDR2 SASEGT. With V trimmed by 6 bases and J by 10 bases, 13 bases remained unmatched.